This T cell receptor (beta chain) appears in the sequencing data of a study of shared clonotypes between healthy human individuals. Notes on the study in general: Non-shared clonotypes displayed generation probabilities falling below those of clonotypes present in all four donors. It was observed that roughly 4.8% of naive CD4 clonotypes were shared across a handful of donors.

V gave up 4 bases and J gave up 2 bases, with 10 bases separating them. The CDR3 has 14 amino acids. The V gene's germline CDR1 is SEHNR and CDR2 FQNEAQ (reference sequence). There were no recent acute infections or vaccinations among the donors, who were healthy HIV-negative adults. The CD4+ fraction was divided into a CD45RA+ naive subset and a CD45RA-negative memory subset. TCRdb's copy holds only in-frame clones and misses some; the assay was immunoSEQ multiplex PCR. The sample holds 2.5 million or so clones, approximately 94% seen once. Points on this clone: Its target is unknown.

The clonotype comes from a man aged 18 to 29 in good health. The sequencing sample was made of naive CD4+ T cells sorted from blood. Indicated subset: CD45RA+ positively selected. The rearrangement links TRBV7-9 to TRBJ2-3; a possible D gene is TRBD1 (6 bases). CDR3 amino acids: CASSSDSHTDTQYF. The CDR3 nucleotides are TGTGCCAGCAGCTCGGACAGCCACACAGATACGCAGTATTTT.